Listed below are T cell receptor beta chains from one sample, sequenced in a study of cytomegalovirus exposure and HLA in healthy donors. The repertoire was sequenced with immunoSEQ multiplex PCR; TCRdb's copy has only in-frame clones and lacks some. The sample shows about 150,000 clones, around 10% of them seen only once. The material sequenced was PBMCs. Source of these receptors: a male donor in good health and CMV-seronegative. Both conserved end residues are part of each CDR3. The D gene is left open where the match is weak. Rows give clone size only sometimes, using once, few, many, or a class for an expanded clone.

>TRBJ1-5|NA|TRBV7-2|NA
TGTGCCAGCAGTTGGAGTGGCAATCAGCCCCAGCATTTT
CASSWSGNQPQHF
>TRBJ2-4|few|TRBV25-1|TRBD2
TGTGCCAGCGCATCTAGCGGGAGTGGGAACATTCAGTACTTC
CASASSGSGNIQYF
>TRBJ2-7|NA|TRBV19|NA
TGTGCCAGTAGTCGTACCGGGCCCACAAACGGGAACGAGCAGTACTTC
CASSRTGPTNGNEQYF
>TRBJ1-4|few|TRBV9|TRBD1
TGTGCCAGCAGCGTAGGCAGGGGGTCAAATGAAAAACTGTTTTTT
CASSVGRGSNEKLFF
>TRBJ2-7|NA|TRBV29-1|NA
TGCAGCGTTGAATCTAGCAGGAGCTCCTACGAGCAGTACTTC
CSVESSRSSYEQYF
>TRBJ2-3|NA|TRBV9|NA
TGTGCCAGCAGCGTAGGGAAGGGGATCGCAGATACGCAGTATTTT
CASSVGKGIADTQYF
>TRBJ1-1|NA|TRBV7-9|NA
TGTGCCAGCAGCCCGACAGAAAACACTGAAGCTTTCTTT
CASSPTENTEAFF
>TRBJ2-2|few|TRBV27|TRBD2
TGTGCCAGCAGTTTCCTAGCGGGAGGGGACGGGGAGCTGTTTTTT
CASSFLAGGDGELFF
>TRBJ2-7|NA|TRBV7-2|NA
TGTGCCAGCAGCTTAGGTCCCCTCCAGTCCTACGAGCAGTACTTC
CASSLGPLQSYEQYF
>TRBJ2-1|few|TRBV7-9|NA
TGTGCCAGCAGCTTTGGGGACACCTACAATGAGCAGTTCTTC
CASSFGDTYNEQFF
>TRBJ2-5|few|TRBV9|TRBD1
TGTGCCAGCAGCGTAGGGACAGGCCGGATAGAGACCCAGTACTTC
CASSVGTGRIETQYF
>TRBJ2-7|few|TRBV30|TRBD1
TGTGCCCTAAGGACAGGGCCCTACGAGCAGTACTTC
CALRTGPYEQYF
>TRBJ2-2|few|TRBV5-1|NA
TGCGCCAGCAGCTTGGACCCTGGGCAAGGGGAGCTGTTTTTT
CASSLDPGQGELFF
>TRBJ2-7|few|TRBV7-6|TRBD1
TGTGCCAGCAGCCCGAATAGGGGGGACAGGTTGTGGTACGAGCAGTACTTC
CASSPNRGDRLWYEQYF
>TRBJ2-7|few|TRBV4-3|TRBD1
TGCGCCAGCAGCCAGGACAGGGGCCCTTGGGAGCAGTACTTC
CASSQDRGPWEQYF
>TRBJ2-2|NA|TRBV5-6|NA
TGTGCCAGCAGGTACAGGGAGACCGGGGAGCTGTTTTTT
CASRYRETGELFF
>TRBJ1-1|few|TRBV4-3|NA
TGCGCCAGCAGCCATACCGAATATGTTCGGGCGGAGGACACTGAAGCTTTCTTT
CASSHTEYVRAEDTEAFF
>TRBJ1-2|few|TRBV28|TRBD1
TGTGCCAGCAGGACAGGGGACTATGGCTACACCTTC
CASRTGDYGYTF
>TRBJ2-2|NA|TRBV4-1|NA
TGCGCCAGCAGCCAAGATTGGGAGATCGGGGAGCTGTTTTTT
CASSQDWEIGELFF
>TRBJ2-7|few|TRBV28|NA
TGTGCCAGCAGTTTCGCCGTGGCGGGGTACCCCTACGAGCAGTACTTC
CASSFAVAGYPYEQYF